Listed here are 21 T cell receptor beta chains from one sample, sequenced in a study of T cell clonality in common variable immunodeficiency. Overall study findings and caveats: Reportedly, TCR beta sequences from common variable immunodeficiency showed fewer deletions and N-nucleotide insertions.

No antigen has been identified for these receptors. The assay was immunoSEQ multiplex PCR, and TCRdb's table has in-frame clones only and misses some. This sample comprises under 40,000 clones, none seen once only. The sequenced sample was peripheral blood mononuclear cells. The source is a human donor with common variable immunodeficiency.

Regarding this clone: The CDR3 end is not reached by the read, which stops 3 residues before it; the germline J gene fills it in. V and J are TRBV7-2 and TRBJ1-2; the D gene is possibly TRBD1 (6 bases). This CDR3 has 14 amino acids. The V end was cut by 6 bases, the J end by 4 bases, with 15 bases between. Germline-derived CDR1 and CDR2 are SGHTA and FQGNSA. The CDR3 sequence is CASRHTARGYGYTF. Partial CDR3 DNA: TGTGCCAGCAGGCACACCGCCAGGGGCTATGGC.

The CDR3 protein is CASSSRGNNEKLFF. CDR3 DNA (partial): TGTGCCAGCAGCTCCCGGGGGAACAATGAAAAA. The rearrangement uses TRBV7-9 and TRBJ1-4; a possible D gene is TRBD1 (5 bases). The read finishes 3 residues shy of the CDR3 end, and the germline J gene is used to complete it. This CDR3 region has 14 residues. Germline CDR1 SEHNR, CDR2 FQNEAQ (reference sequence). Trimming removed 4 bases from V and 5 bases from J, with 11 bases in between. Drawing the rest from reference TRBV7-9 and TRBJ1-4, the complete variable domain is DTGVSQNPRHKITKRGQNVTFRCDPISEHNRLYWYRQTLGQGPEFLTYFQNEAQLEKSRLLSDRFSAERPKGSFSTLEIQRTEQGDSAMYLCASSSRGNNEKLFFGSGTQLSVL.

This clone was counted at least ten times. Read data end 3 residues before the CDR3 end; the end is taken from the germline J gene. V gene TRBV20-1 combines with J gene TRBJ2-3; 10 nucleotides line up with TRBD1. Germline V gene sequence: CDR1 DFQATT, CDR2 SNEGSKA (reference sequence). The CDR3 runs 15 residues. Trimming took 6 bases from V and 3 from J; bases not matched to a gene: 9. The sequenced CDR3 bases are TGCAGTGCGCCTAAGGGACAGGGGAAAACAGATACG. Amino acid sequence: CSAPKGQGKTDT. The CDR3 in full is CSAPKGQGKTDTQYF.

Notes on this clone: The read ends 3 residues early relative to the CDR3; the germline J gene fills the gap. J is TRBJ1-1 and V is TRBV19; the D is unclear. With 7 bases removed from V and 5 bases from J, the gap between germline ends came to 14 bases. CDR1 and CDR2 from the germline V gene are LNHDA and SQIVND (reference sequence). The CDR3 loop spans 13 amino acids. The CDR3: CASTAGFGTEAFF. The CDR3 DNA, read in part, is TGTGCCAGTACTGCCGGGTTCGGTACTGAA.

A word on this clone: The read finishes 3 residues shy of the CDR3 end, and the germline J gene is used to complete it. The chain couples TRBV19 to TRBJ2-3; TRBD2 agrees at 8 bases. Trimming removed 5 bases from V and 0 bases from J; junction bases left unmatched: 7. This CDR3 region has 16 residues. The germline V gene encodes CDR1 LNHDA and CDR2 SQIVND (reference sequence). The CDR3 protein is CASSLRTSYSTDTQYF. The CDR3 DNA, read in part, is TGTGCCAGTAGTCTCCGGACTAGCTACAGCACAGATACG. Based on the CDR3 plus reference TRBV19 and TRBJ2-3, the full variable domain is DGGITQSPKYLFRKEGQNVTLSCEQNLNHDAMYWYRQDPGQGLRLIYYSQIVNDFQKGDIAEGYSVSREKKESFPLTVTSAQKNPTAFYLCASSLRTSYSTDTQYFGPGTRLTVL.

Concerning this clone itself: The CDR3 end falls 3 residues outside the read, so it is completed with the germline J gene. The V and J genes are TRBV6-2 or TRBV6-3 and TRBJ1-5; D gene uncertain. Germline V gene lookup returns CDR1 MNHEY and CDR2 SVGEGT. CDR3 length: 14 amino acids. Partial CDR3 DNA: TGTGCCAGCAGTTACTCGCCTACTTCGGGTCCC. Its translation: CASSYSPTSGP. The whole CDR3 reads CASSYSPTSGPQHF.

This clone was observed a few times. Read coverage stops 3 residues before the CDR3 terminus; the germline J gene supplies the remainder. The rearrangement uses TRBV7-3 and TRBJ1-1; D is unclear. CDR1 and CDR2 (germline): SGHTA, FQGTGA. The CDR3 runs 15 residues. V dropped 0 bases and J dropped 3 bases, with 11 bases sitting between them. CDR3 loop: CASSLTREQYTEAFF. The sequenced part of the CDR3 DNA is TGTGCCAGCAGCTTAACGCGGGAACAGTACACTGAA.

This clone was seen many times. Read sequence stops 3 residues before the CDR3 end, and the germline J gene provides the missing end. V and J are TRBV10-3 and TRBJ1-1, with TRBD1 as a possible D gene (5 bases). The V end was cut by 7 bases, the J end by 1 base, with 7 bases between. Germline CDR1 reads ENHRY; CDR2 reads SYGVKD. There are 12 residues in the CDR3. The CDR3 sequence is CAITGGNTEAFF. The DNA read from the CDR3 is TGTGCCATCACGGGGGGGAACACTGAA.

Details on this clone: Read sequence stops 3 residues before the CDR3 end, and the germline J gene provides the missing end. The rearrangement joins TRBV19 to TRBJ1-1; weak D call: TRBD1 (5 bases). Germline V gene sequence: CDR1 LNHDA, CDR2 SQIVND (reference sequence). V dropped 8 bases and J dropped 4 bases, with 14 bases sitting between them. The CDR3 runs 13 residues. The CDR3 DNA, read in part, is TGTGCCAGTGGGGTACACAGGACCACTGAA. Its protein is CASGVHRTTE. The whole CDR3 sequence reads CASGVHRTTEAFF.

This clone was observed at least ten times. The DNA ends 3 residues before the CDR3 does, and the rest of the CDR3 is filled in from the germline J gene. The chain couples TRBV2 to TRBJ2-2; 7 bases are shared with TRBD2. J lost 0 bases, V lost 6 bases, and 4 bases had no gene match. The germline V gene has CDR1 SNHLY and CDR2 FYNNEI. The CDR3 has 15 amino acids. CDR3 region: CASSLAAANTGELFF. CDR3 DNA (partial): TGTGCCAGCAGCCTAGCGGCCGCGAACACCGGGGAG.

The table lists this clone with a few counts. The chain's CDR3 is CASSQLIRGGYEQYF. Incomplete CDR3 DNA: TGTGCCAGCAGCCAACTCATCCGGGGGGGCTACGAG. The gene calls are TRBV5-6 and TRBJ2-7, with TRBD2 matching over 8 bases. With the read ending 3 residues before the CDR3 end, the germline J gene is used to fill in that end. The V gene's germline CDR1 is SGHDT and CDR2 YYEEEE. The ends lost 4 bases at V and 3 bases at J; junction bases unmatched: 9. This CDR3 has 15 amino acids. The full variable domain, completed using reference TRBV5-6 and TRBJ2-7, is DAGVTQSPTHLIKTRGQQVTLRCSPKSGHDTVSWYQQALGQGPQFIFQYYEEEERQRGNFPDRFSGHQFPNYSSELNVNALLLGDSALYLCASSQLIRGGYEQYFGPGTRLTVT.

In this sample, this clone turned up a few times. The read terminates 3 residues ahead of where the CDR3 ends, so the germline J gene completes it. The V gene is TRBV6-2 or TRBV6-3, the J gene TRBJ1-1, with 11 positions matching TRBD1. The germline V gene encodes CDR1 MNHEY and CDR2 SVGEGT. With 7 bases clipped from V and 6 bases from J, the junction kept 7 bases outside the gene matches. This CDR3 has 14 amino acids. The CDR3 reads CASTWDRGSPEAFF. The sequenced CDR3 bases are TGTGCCAGCACCTGGGACAGGGGGAGCCCTGAA.

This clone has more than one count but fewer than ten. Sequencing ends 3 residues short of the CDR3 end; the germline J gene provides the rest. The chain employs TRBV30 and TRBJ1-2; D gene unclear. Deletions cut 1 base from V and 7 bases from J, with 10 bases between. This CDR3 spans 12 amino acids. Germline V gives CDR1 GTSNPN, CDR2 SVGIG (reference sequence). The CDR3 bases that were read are TGTGCCTGGAGTGAACATCGGGGTGGC. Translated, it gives CAWSEHRGG. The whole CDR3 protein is CAWSEHRGGYTF.

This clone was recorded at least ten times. CDR3 residues: CASSQDTDSYEQYF. The sequenced CDR3 bases are TGTGCCAGCAGCCAAGATACTGACTCCTACGAG. The rearrangement joins TRBV3-1 (or the pseudogene TRBV3-2) to TRBJ2-7; D gene ambiguous. Read coverage stops 3 residues before the CDR3 terminus; the germline J gene supplies the remainder. CDR1 LGHDT and CDR2 YNNKEL come from the germline V gene (reference sequence). This CDR3 spans 14 amino acids. V gave up 0 bases and J gave up 0 bases, with 6 bases separating them.

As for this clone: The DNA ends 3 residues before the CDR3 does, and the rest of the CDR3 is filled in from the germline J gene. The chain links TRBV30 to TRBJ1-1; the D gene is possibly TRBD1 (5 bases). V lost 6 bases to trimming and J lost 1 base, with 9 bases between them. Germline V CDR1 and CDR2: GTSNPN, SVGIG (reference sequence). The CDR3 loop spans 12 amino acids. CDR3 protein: CACRQTNTEAFF. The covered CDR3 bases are TGTGCCTGTCGACAGACGAACACTGAA.

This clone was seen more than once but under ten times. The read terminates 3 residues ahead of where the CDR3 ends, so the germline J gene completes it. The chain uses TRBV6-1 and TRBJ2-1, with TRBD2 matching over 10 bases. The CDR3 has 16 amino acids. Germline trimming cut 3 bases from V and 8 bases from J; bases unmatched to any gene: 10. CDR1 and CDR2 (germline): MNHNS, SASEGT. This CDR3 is CASSDTVSGGPHEQFF. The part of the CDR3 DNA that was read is TGTGCCAGCAGTGATACTGTTAGCGGGGGGCCTCATGAG.

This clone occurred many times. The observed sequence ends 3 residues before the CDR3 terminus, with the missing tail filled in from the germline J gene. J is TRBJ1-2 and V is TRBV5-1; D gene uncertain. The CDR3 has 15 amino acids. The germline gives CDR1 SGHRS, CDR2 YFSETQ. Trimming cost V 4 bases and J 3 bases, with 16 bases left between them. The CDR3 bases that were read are TGCGCCAGCAGCCGAGAGTCCCCAGGAGACTATGGC. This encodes CASSRESPGDYG. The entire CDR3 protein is CASSRESPGDYGYTF.

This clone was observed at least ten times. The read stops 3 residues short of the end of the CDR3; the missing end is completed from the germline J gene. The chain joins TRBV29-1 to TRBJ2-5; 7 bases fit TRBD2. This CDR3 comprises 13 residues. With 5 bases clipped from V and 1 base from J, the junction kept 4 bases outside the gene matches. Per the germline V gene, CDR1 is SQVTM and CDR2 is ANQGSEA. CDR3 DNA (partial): TGCAGCGTTCGACGGACTAGCCAAGAGACC. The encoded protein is CSVRRTSQET. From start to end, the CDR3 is CSVRRTSQETQYF.

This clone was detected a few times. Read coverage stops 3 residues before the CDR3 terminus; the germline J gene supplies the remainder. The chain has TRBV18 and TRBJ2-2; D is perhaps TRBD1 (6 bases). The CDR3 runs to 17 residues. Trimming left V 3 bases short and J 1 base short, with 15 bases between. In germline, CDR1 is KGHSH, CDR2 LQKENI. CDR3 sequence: CASSPYDRSMNTGELFF. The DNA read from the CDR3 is TGTGCCAGCTCACCGTACGACAGGTCGATGAACACCGGGGAG.

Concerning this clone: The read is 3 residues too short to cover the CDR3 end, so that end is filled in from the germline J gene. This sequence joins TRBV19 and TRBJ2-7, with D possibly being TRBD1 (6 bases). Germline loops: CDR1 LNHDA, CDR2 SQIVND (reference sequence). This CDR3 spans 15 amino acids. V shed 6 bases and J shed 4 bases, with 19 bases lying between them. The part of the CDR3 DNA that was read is TGTGCCAGTAGCCTAGTAGGGGACACTCGTTACGAG. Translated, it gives CASSLVGDTRYE. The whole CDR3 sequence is CASSLVGDTRYEQYF.

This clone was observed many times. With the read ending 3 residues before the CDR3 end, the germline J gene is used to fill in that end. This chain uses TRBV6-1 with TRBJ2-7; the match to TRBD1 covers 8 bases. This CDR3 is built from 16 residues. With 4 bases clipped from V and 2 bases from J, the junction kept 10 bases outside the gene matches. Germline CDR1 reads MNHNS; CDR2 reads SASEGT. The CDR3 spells CASSVAGGYRTYEQYF. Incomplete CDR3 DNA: TGTGCCAGCAGTGTGGCAGGGGGCTATCGTACCTACGAG.